Listed here is a single T cell receptor beta chain. This clonotype was seen at least ten times. Its antigen is still unknown. No base quality values were provided; no much bigger clone lies one nucleotide off. From the cysteine up to the phenylalanine, the CDR3 has a length of 14 residues. This entry keeps only the CDR3 DNA: 42 bases, framed from base 1. For CDR1 and CDR2, the germline V gene (reference sequence) lists LNHDA and SQIVND. Deletion took 4 bases off V and 9 bases off J, with a span of 19 bases between the germline ends. The data derive from a study of T cells in Graves' hyperthyroidism and ophthalmopathy (dated by TCRdb to about 2019). Looking at the study overall: Peripheral blood was sampled at the time of initial diagnosis, prior to any treatment. Following sampling, methimazole starting at 30 mg daily was given to hyperthyroidism patients, and high-dose intravenous methylprednisolone was given to ophthalmopathy patients. The 75 to 100 discovery patients were divided at random into training and test sets in a 7:3 ratio. Prospective prediction of ophthalmopathy was tested in an independent validation cohort of some 19 hyperthyroidism patients and 17 patients who later progressed to ophthalmopathy. In addition, the study compared T-cell repertoires in thyroid tissue and in blood from a handful of Graves' hyperthyroidism patients. The paper reports TCR Vbeta CDR3 sequencing of more than 120 peripheral blood samples: around 41 ophthalmopathy, fewer than 80 hyperthyroidism and some 17 progressor patients. To identify distinguishing TCR V-J signatures, a discovery cohort of some 99 patients was used, comprising 43 with Graves' ophthalmopathy and 57 with stable Graves' hyperthyroidism.

General conclusions and limits of the study: Most expanded thyroid clonotypes (frequency above 0.001) were also detected in blood, a finding suggesting that blood repertoires may reflect thyroid immune responses. Sample size was not statistically predetermined, and investigators were not blinded to group allocation. In validation, the model predicted progression to ophthalmopathy a median of roughly six months before onset, with about 70% sensitivity and about 72% specificity. Ophthalmopathy was separated from stable hyperthyroidism by a 13 V-J signature model, with around 90% sensitivity and about 81% specificity obtained in cross-validation and 80%/75% obtained in testing.

Graves' hyperthyroidism was defined as stable when no progression to ophthalmopathy occurred over 18 months of follow-up. The hyperthyroidism patients were between 18 and 65 years old and newly diagnosed, with a disease duration of less than 2 months. The study excluded patients with uncontrolled infections, other autoimmune diseases, pregnancy or lactation. Diagnoses were established on the basis of clinical symptoms, serum thyroxine and TRAb, thyroid ultrasound, and orbital computed tomography. PBMCs were separated from approximately 10 ml of fresh peripheral blood using Ficoll-Paque density gradient centrifugation. Total RNA was extracted using Trizol reagent, and RNA quality was assessed on an Agilent 2100 Bioanalyzer. TCR beta CDR3 regions were amplified from RNA transcripts. The first round of RT-PCR for the TCR CDR3 was performed with the HTBI primer set and the Qiagen OneStep RT-PCR kit. Libraries were constructed in a second round of multiplex PCR, after which size selection and purification were performed. Libraries were sequenced paired-end with 100 bp reads on an Illumina HiSeq2000. The original methods were these. SOAPnuke was used to process the raw data, removing reads that contained adapters or uncalled bases, had a mean Phred below 15, or lacked an exact match to the constant primer or identifier. High-quality paired reads were merged with COPE v1.2.5, and unique nucleotide sequences were defined as clonotypes. MiTCR v1.1 was used to align the clonotypes against IMGT TRBV, TRBD and TRBJ reference segments. Only V-J combinations with frequency above 0.0001, covering about 99% of repertoires, were analysed. A TCS score was defined as the ratio between F50 (clonal expansion) and ExV (chaos), using BLOSUM62-based TCRdist between CDR3 peptides within each V-J. Welch's t-statistics and random forest reduced roughly 500 V-J features to 13, which were used in a naive Bayes classifier (R e1071). TCRdb cleaned the public reads at Q25 with fastp, built clones with MiXCR and kept in-frame beta chains. CDR3 protein sequences are deduplicated, and each keeps its most common genes and DNA. What appears here as the V and J calls and clone size reflects TCRdb's work, not the paper's. In all, the sample holds about 290,000 distinct CDR3 sequences, and approximately 14% of those were seen once. The ten largest clones add up to roughly 7.9% of the sample.

What was sequenced was blood. The sequence joins TRBV19 to TRBJ2-7; confidence is insufficient to name the D gene. The source is a woman aged 40 to 50 with Graves' hyperthyroidism. The CDR3 reads CASSTHDGVRGQYF. The DNA sequence follows: TGTGCCAGTAGTACACACGACGGAGTACGCGGGCAGTACTTC.